The entry below describes one TCR beta chain. Other DNA sequences within the sample encode an identical CDR3. Trimming cost V 6 bases and J 2 bases; bases outside gene matches: 6. The CDR3 loop spans 15 amino acids. In germline, CDR1 is SNHLY, CDR2 FYNNEI. Method: immunoSEQ multiplex PCR; TCRdb's copy keeps in-frame clones and lacks some. The repertoire holds hundreds of thousands of clones, with roughly 90% as singletons. This specimen comes from a study of blood T cell repertoires in COVID-19. At the level of the study: T cells, B-cell-depleted T cells, or PBMCs provided the cDNA or gDNA that served as material.

Cohorts were based on clinical histories the participants reported. The chain has TRBV2 and TRBJ1-5; 8 nucleotides match TRBD1. The receptor's source is a man aged 55 to 70 who had recovered from COVID-19. The specimen sequenced was PBMCs or T cells enriched from blood (not recorded which). CDR3 protein: CASRQGAGGNQPQHF. CDR3 DNA: TGTGCCAGCAGGCAGGGGGCAGGGGGCAATCAGCCCCAGCATTTT.